This TCR beta chain was obtained from a study of tumor-infiltrating lymphocytes in oesophageal squamous cell carcinoma. The germline V gene encodes CDR1 SGHTA and CDR2 FQGTGA. CDR3 length: 15 residues. V dropped 4 bases and J dropped 6 bases, with 17 bases sitting between them. TCRdb used MiXCR to reprocess the PCR reads, holding one entry per CDR3 protein. The sample contains 14,000 or so distinct CDR3 sequences, 50% of which appear only once. Sequencing was done on a sample of esophageal tumor tissue. The source of this sequence is a male donor with esophageal squamous cell carcinoma. This sequence joins TRBV7-3 and TRBJ2-3, with D possibly matching TRBD2 (6 bases). The CDR3 region has the DNA TGTGCCAGCAGCTCCCATTCCAGCGCGGGGGATACGCAGTATTTT. This codes for CASSSHSSAGDTQYF.